This TCR beta chain came from a study of neurological immune-mediated disorders. The germline V gene has CDR1 SGHRS and CDR2 YFSETQ. V was cut by 1 base and J by 8 bases, with 9 bases left in between. The CDR3 is 13 residues long. The team produced cDNA through 5'RACE using 10-nucleotide random UMIs. TCRdb reanalysed the 5' RACE reads using MiXCR and keeps one entry per CDR3 protein. This repertoire shows some 54,000 distinct CDR3 sequences, over 8.5% found once; its top ten account for around 6.7%. Time point here: longitudinal time-point 1 (baseline). PBMCs stored at -80 C, numbering 2 million, were the origin of the unsorted libraries. At least ten counts were recorded for this clonotype.

The chain joins TRBV5-1 to TRBJ1-4; D gene uncertain. This TCR was sampled from a male donor with HTLV-1-associated myelopathy (HAM/TSP). Sequences were obtained from PBMCs. CDR3 in amino acids: CASSLWTGEKLFF. In nucleotides, the CDR3 is TGCGCCAGCAGCTTGTGGACCGGAGAAAAACTGTTTTTT.